This TCR beta chain appears in the sequencing data of a study of beta chain features in type 1 diabetes. Study conclusions and caveats: More deletions and fewer insertions at VDJ junctions were found in patients with type 1 diabetes. Shorter templates may be favored by PCR, equally so in patients and controls.

Reverse transcribing all isolated RNA meant expressed TCRB transcripts were sequenced. Assay used: immunoSEQ multiplex PCR; TCRdb lists only in-frame clones, some missing. The data hold 250,000 to 400,000 clones, with 13% to 15% observed a single time. This clone was picked up a small number of times. Its matching antigen is unknown. Germline V gives CDR1 SGHNT, CDR2 YENEEA. The CDR3 contains 13 residues. The V and J ends lost 2 bases and 5 bases respectively, with 10 bases between them. Source material: central memory CD4+ T cells from blood. This TCR derives from a man aged 30-40 years in good health. This chain links TRBV11-3 with TRBJ2-7; possible D gene TRBD1, 5 bases. The CDR3 DNA follows: TGTGCCAGCAGCTTAATAGGCAGGGACGAGCAGTACTTC. Translated: CASSLIGRDEQYF.